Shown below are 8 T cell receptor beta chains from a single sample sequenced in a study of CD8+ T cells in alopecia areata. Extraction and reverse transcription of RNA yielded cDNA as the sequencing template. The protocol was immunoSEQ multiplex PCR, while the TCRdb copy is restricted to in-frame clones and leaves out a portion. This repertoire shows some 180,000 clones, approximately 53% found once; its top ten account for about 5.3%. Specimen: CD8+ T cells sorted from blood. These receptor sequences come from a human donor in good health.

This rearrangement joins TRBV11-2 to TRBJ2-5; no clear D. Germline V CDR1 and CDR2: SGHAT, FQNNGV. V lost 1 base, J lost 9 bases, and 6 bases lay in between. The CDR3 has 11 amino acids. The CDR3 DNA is TGTGCCAGCAGCTTAGCAGCTTCCCAGTACTTC. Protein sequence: CASSLAASQYF. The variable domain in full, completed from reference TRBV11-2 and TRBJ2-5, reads EAGVAQSPRYKIIEKRQSVAFWCNPISGHATLYWYQQILGQGPKLLIQFQNNGVVDDSQLPKDRFSAERLKGVDSTLKIQPAKLEDSAVYLCASSLAASQYFGPGTRLLVL.

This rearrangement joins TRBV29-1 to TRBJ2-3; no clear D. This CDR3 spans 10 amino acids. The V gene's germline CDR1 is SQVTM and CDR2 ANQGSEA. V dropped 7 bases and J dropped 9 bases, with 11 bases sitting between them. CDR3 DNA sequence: TGCAGCGATGGAGTCGACACGCAGTATTTT. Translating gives CSDGVDTQYF.

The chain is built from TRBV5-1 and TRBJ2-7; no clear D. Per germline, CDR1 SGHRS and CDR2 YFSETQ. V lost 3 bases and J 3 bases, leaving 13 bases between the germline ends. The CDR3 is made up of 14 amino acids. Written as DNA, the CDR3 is TGCGCCAGCAGCTCCCGGTCCCGGAACTACGAGCAGTACTTC. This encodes CASSSRSRNYEQYF.

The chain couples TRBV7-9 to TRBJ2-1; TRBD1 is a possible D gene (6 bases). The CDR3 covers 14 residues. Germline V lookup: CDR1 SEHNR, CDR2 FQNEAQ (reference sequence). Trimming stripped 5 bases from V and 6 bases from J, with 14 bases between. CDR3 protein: CASSPVWGRNEQFF. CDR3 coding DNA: TGTGCCAGCAGCCCCGTTTGGGGGCGCAATGAGCAGTTCTTC.

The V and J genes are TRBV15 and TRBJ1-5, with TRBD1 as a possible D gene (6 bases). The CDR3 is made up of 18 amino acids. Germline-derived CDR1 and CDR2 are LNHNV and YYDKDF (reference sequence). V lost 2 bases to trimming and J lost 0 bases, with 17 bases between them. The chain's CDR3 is CATSRPLGGRGSNQPQHF. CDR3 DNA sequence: TGTGCCACCAGCAGACCCCTTGGGGGGCGGGGTAGCAATCAGCCCCAGCATTTT.

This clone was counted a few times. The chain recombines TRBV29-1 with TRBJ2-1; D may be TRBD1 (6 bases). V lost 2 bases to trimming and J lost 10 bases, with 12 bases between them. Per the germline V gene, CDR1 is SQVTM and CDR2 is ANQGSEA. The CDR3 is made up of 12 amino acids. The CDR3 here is CSVEITGNEQFF. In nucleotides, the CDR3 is TGCAGCGTTGAAATTACAGGGAACGAGCAGTTCTTC.

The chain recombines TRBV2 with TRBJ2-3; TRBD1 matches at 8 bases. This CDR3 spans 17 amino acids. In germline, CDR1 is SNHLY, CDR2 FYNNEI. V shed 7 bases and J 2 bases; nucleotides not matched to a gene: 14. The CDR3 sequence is CASTRQGPMTSTDTQYF. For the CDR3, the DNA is TGTGCCAGCACGCGACAGGGGCCTATGACATCCACAGATACGCAGTATTTT.

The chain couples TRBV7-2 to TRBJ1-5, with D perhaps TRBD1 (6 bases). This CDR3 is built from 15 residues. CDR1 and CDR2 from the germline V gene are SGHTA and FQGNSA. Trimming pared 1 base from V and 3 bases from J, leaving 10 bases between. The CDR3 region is CASSLEAGVNQPQHF. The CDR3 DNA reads TGTGCCAGCAGCTTAGAGGCAGGGGTCAATCAGCCCCAGCATTTT.